The T cell receptor beta chain described here comes from a study of blood T cell repertoires in COVID-19. The method was immunoSEQ multiplex PCR; TCRdb's version includes in-frame clones alone and lacks a portion of them. Here the sample spans fewer than 250,000 clones, around 80% being singletons. CDR1 SGHNT and CDR2 YYREEE come from the germline V gene (reference sequence). The CDR3 spans 15 residues. The V end lost 5 bases, the J end lost 5 bases, and 16 bases lay between the germline ends. Sequencing was carried out using peripheral blood. V and J are TRBV5-4 and TRBJ1-4; D may be TRBD1 (5 bases). This clonotype was obtained from a man between 45 and 60 years old with active or convalescent COVID-19. This chain's CDR3 is CASRPTAGQNEKLFF. DNA of the CDR3: TGTGCCAGCAGACCGACAGCCGGGCAAAATGAAAAACTGTTTTTT.